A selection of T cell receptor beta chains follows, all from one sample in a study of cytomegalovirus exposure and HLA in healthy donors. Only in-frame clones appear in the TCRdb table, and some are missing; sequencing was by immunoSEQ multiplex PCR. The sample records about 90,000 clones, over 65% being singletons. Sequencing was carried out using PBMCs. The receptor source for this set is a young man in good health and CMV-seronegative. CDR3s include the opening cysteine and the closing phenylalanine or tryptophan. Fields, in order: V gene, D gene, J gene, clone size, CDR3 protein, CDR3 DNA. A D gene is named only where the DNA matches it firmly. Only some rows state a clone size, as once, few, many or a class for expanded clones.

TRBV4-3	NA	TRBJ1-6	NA	CASSQDGAGYSPLHF	TGCGCCAGCAGCCAAGATGGGGCAGGGTATTCACCCCTCCACTTT
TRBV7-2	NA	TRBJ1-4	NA	CASSYDKNQKLFF	TGTGCCAGCAGCTACGACAAGAACCAAAAACTGTTTTTT
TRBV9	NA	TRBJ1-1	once	CASSVGVGDMNTEAFF	TGTGCCAGCAGCGTAGGGGTTGGTGACATGAACACTGAAGCTTTCTTT
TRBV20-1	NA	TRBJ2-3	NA	CSEGRTDTQYF	TGCAGTGAGGGGAGGACAGATACGCAGTATTTT
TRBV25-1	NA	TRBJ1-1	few	CASSEPSLNTEAFF	TGTGCCAGCAGTGAACCGAGTTTGAACACTGAAGCTTTCTTT
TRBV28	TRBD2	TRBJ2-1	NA	CASSSRFGTSGSNEQFF	TGTGCCAGCAGTTCCCGTTTCGGGACTAGCGGGTCCAATGAGCAGTTCTTC
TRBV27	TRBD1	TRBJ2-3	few	CASSSRGHADTQYF	TGTGCCAGTAGTTCGAGGGGGCACGCAGATACGCAGTATTTT
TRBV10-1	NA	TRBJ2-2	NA	CASSRDTTGELFF	TGCGCCAGCTCCCGGGACACCACCGGGGAGCTGTTTTTT
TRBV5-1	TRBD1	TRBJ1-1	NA	CASSSTGTITEAFF	TGCGCCAGCAGCTCGACAGGGACGATCACTGAAGCTTTCTTT
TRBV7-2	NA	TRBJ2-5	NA	CASSLVPEETQYF	TGTGCCAGCAGCTTAGTGCCGGAAGAGACCCAGTACTTC
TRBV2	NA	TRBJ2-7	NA	CASSEALPGYEQYF	TGTGCCAGCAGTGAAGCGCTTCCCGGGTACGAGCAGTACTTC
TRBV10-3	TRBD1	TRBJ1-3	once	CAIMQGAGNAIYF	TGTGCCATCATGCAGGGGGCTGGAAACGCCATATATTTT
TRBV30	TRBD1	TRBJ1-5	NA	CAWSLQGDQPQHF	TGTGCCTGGAGTCTACAGGGGGATCAGCCCCAGCATTTT
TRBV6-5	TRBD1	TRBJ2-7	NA	CASSTGTDYEQYF	TGTGCCAGCAGTACCGGGACAGACTACGAGCAGTACTTC
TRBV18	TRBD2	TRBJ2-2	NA	CASSLTGTMNTGELFF	TGTGCCAGCTCACTGACCGGGACTATGAACACCGGGGAGCTGTTTTTT
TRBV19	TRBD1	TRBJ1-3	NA	CASSTGTGVQLGNTIYF	TGTGCCAGTAGTACCGGGACAGGGGTACAACTCGGAAACACCATATATTTT
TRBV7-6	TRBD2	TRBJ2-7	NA	CASSPAQREVGEQYF	TGTGCCAGCAGCCCCGCCCAGCGGGAGGTGGGCGAGCAGTACTTC
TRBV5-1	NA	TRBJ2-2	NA	CASSLGGTTNTGELFF	TGCGCCAGCAGCTTGGGGGGCACTACGAACACCGGGGAGCTGTTTTTT
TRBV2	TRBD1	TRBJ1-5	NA	CASRVGTGNRDQPQHF	TGTGCCAGCAGGGTTGGGACAGGGAATAGGGATCAGCCCCAGCATTTT
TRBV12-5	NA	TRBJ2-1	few	CASGLVIGVDNEQFF	TGTGCTAGTGGTTTGGTAATAGGGGTAGACAATGAGCAGTTCTTC
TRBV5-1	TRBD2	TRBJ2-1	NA	CASKWTSVTYNEQFF	TGCGCCAGCAAGTGGACTAGCGTAACCTACAATGAGCAGTTCTTC
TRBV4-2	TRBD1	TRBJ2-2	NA	CASSQDRGLGNTGELFF	TGTGCCAGCAGCCAGGACAGGGGGCTTGGGAACACCGGGGAGCTGTTTTTT
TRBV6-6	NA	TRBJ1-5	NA	CASSYSGFDSNQPQHF	TGTGCCAGCAGTTACTCCGGGTTCGATAGCAATCAGCCCCAGCATTTT
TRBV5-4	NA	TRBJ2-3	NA	CASSPETDTQYF	TGTGCCAGCAGCCCCGAGACAGATACGCAGTATTTT
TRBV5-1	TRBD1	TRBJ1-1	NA	CASSLGQGGVTEAFF	TGCGCCAGCAGCTTGGGACAGGGGGGAGTCACTGAAGCTTTCTTT
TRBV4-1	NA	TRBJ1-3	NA	CASSHFSRGTGNTIYF	TGCGCCAGCAGCCATTTCAGCAGGGGTACTGGAAACACCATATATTTT
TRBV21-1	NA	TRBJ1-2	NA	CASSEGRRVNYGYTF	TGTGCCAGCAGCGAAGGACGCAGGGTGAACTATGGCTACACCTTC
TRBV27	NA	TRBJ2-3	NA	CASSLWTSTDTQYF	TGTGCCAGCAGCCTCTGGACTAGCACAGATACGCAGTATTTT
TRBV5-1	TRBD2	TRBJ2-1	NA	CASSLGAGALSSYNEQFF	TGCGCCAGCAGCTTGGGGGCGGGAGCCCTAAGCTCCTACAATGAGCAGTTCTTC
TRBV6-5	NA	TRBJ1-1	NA	CASRSRAAERAFF	TGTGCCAGCAGATCGCGGGCAGCTGAACGCGCTTTCTTT
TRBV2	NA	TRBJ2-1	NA	CASSGVIYQGRDEQFF	TGTGCCAGCAGCGGAGTTATTTATCAGGGTAGAGATGAGCAGTTCTTC
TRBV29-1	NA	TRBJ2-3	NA	CSVCVSGTSTDTQYF	TGCAGCGTTTGCGTTAGCGGAACTAGCACAGATACGCAGTATTTT
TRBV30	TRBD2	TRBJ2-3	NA	CASSPGLVPDTQYF	TGTGCCTCGTCCCCGGGACTAGTGCCAGATACGCAGTATTTT
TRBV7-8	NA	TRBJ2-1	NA	CASSLGGWSSYNEQFF	TGTGCCAGCAGCTTAGGTGGGTGGAGCTCCTACAATGAGCAGTTCTTC
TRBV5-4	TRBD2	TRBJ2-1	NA	CASSLGWREGNEQFF	TGTGCCAGCAGCTTGGGGTGGAGGGAGGGCAATGAGCAGTTCTTC
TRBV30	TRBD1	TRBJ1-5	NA	CAWGTGGRNQPQHF	TGTGCCTGGGGGACAGGGGGCCGCAATCAGCCCCAGCATTTT
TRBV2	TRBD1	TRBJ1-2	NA	CASSWDSLSGYTF	TGTGCCAGCAGCTGGGACAGCCTTTCTGGCTACACCTTC
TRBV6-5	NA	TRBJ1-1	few	CASTDRLNTEAFF	TGTGCCAGCACCGACAGACTGAACACTGAAGCTTTCTTT
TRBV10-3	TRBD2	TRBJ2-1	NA	CAISGGLDNEQFF	TGTGCCATCAGCGGGGGACTAGACAATGAGCAGTTCTTC
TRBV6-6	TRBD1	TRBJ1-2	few	CASSYSRTGNYGYTF	TGTGCCAGCAGTTACTCGAGGACAGGGAACTATGGCTACACCTTC
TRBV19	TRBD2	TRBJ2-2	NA	CASSPTSGMAGELFF	TGTGCCAGTAGTCCGACTAGCGGGATGGCCGGGGAGCTGTTTTTT
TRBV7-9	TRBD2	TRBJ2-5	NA	CASSVKVGPSGQETQYF	TGTGCCAGCAGCGTAAAGGTGGGTCCTAGCGGACAAGAGACCCAGTACTTC
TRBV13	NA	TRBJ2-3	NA	CASSFGSDTQYF	TGTGCCAGCAGCTTCGGGTCGGATACGCAGTATTTT
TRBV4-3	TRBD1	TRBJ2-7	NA	CASSQVTGVNEQYF	TGCGCCAGCAGCCAAGTGACAGGGGTGAACGAGCAGTACTTC
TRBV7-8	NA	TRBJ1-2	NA	CASSTRTVDSGYTF	TGTGCCAGCAGCACCAGGACAGTGGATAGTGGCTACACCTTC
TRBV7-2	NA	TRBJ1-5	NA	CASSPDTSNQPQHF	TGTGCCAGCAGCCCCGACACCAGCAATCAGCCCCAGCATTTT
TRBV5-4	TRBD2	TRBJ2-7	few	CASSSEGLSSYEQYF	TGTGCCAGCAGCTCGGAGGGACTAAGCTCCTACGAGCAGTACTTC
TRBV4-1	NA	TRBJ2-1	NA	CASSQGVGGGEQFF	TGCGCCAGCAGCCAAGGCGTAGGAGGCGGTGAGCAGTTCTTC
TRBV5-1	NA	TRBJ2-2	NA	CASSSHRVSNTGELFF	TGCGCCAGCAGCTCCCACAGGGTTTCGAACACCGGGGAGCTGTTTTTT
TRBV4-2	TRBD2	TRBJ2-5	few	CASSQDRAGGGETQYF	TGTGCCAGCAGCCAAGATCGCGCGGGGGGTGGAGAGACCCAGTACTTC
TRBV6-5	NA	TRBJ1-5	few	CASSYDTNQPQHF	TGTGCCAGCAGTTACGACACCAATCAGCCCCAGCATTTT
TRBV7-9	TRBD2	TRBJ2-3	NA	CASSLTSGHTDTQYF	TGTGCCAGCAGCTTGACTAGCGGACACACAGATACGCAGTATTTT
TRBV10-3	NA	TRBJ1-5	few	CAISESSQPQHF	TGTGCCATCAGTGAGTCCTCGCAGCCCCAGCATTTT
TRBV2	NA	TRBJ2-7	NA	CASSDGNNYEQYF	TGTGCCAGCAGTGATGGTAACAACTACGAGCAGTACTTC
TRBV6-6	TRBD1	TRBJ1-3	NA	CASSYSQGEGNTIYF	TGTGCCAGCAGTTACTCCCAGGGGGAAGGAAACACCATATATTTT
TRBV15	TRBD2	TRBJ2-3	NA	CATSREGSGRSTDTQYF	TGTGCCACCAGCAGAGAAGGGAGCGGGAGAAGCACAGATACGCAGTATTTT
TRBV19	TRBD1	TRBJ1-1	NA	CASSPPPWTGGLMNTEAFF	TGTGCCAGTAGTCCCCCCCCGTGGACAGGGGGCCTTATGAACACTGAAGCTTTCTTT
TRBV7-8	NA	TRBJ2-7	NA	CASTPVEQSYEQYF	TGTGCCAGCACCCCGGTAGAGCAATCCTACGAGCAGTACTTC
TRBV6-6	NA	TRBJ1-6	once	CASSKQHSPLHF	TGTGCCAGCAGTAAACAGCATTCACCCCTCCACTTT
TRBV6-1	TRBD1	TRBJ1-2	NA	CASRSRDRYNYGYTF	TGTGCCAGCAGGAGCCGGGACAGGTATAACTATGGCTACACCTTC